Presented here are 6 T cell receptor beta chains from one specimen sequenced in a study of identifying expanded T cells in peripheral blood. Clones were sequenced by immunoSEQ multiplex PCR, and TCRdb holds only the in-frame ones, with some missing. The repertoire holds 58,000 or so clones, with about 83% as singletons. The material sequenced was blood. The receptors originated from a person aged 18-70 years in good health.

This clone was found once. V is TRBV6-4 and J is TRBJ2-1; D is undetermined. V shed 9 bases and J shed 9 bases, with 9 bases lying between them. Germline CDR1 reads MRHNA; CDR2 reads SNTAGT. This CDR3 is 10 amino acids long. CDR3 sequence reads: CARVAPEQFF. In nucleotides, the CDR3 is TGTGCCAGGGTTGCTCCTGAGCAGTTCTTC.

The rearrangement uses TRBV6-5 and TRBJ2-7; TRBD1 or TRBD2 may be the D gene (5 bases each). The CDR3 runs to 14 residues. Looked up from germline, CDR1 is MNHEY and CDR2 is SVGAGI. The V end was cut by 5 bases, the J end by 3 bases, with 14 bases between. This chain's CDR3 is CASSTIGGVYEQYV. The CDR3 bases are TGTGCCAGCAGTACGATTGGGGGAGTCTACGAGCAGTACGTC.

The V gene is TRBV19, the J gene TRBJ1-1; D may be TRBD1 (6 bases). Trimming stripped 5 bases from V and 6 bases from J, with 19 bases between. CDR3 length equals 15 residues. Germline V gene sequence: CDR1 LNHDA, CDR2 SQIVND (reference sequence). The CDR3 nucleotides read TGTGCCAGTAGTCCTGAGGCCCGCTACAGGGCTGAAGCTTTCTTT. It translates to CASSPEARYRAEAFF.

The J gene is TRBJ1-5, the V gene TRBV7-9, with TRBD1 matching 8 bases. The germline gives CDR1 SEHNR, CDR2 FQNEAQ (reference sequence). The CDR3 extends over 13 amino acids. Trimming cost V 5 bases and J 6 bases; bases outside gene matches: 3. The CDR3 loop is CASSADRGQPQHF. The CDR3 DNA follows: TGTGCCAGCAGCGCTGACAGGGGTCAGCCCCAGCATTTT. The full variable domain, with the rest looked up from reference TRBV7-9 and TRBJ1-5, is DTGVSQNPRHKITKRGQNVTFRCDPISEHNRLYWYRQTLGQGPEFLTYFQNEAQLEKSRLLSDRFSAERPKGSFSTLEIQRTEQGDSAMYLCASSADRGQPQHFGDGTRLSIL.

The V and J genes are TRBV6-6 and TRBJ1-1, with D perhaps matching TRBD1 (5 bases). V was cut by 0 bases and J by 1 base, with 6 bases left in between. The CDR3 is 14 amino acids. The germline CDR1 and CDR2 sequences are MNHNY and SVGAGI (reference sequence). Here the CDR3 reads CASSYSGGNTEAFF. The CDR3 DNA reads as TGTGCCAGCAGTTACTCGGGGGGGAACACTGAAGCTTTCTTT.

This chain uses TRBV5-8 with TRBJ2-2, with TRBD2 as a possible D gene (5 bases). V was trimmed by 1 base and J by 14 bases, leaving 12 bases between them. The germline V gene encodes CDR1 SGHTS and CDR2 YDEGEE. The CDR3 has 12 amino acids. CDR3 nucleotides: TGTGCCAGCAGCTTGACCGGGATAGACCTGTTTTTT. The encoded protein is CASSLTGIDLFF.